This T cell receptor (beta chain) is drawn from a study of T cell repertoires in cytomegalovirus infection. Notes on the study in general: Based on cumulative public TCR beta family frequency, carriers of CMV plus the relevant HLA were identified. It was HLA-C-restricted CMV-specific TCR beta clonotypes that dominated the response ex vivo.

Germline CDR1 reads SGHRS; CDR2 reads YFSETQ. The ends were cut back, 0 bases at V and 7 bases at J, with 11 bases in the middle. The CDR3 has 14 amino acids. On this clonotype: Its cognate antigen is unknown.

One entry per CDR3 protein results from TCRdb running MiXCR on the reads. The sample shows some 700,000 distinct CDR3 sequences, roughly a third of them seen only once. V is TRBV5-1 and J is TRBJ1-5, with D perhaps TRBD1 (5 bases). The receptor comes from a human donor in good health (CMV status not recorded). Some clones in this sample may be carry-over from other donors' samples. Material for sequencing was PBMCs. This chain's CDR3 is CASSLDGAGQPQHF. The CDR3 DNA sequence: TGCGCCAGCAGCTTGGATGGGGCTGGGCAGCCCCAGCATTTT. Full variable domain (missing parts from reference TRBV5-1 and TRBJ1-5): KAGVTQTPRYLIKTRGQQVTLSCSPISGHRSVSWYQQTPGQGLQFLFEYFSETQRNKGNFPGRFSGRQFSNSRSEMNVSTLELGDSALYLCASSLDGAGQPQHFGDGTRLSIL.